The clone carrying this TCR beta chain was detected only a few times. Antigen: not known. TCRB transcripts that were expressed got sequenced, as all of the isolated RNA had been reverse transcribed. Clones were sequenced by immunoSEQ multiplex PCR, and TCRdb holds only the in-frame ones, with some missing. The sample carries about 370,000 clones, roughly a tenth recorded once. The data belong to a study of beta chain features in type 1 diabetes. Findings and caveats of the study: Among patients with Type 1 diabetes, TCRB CDR3s were moderately but significantly shorter in every one of the four CD4+ subsets.

Isolation of CD4+ naive, central memory, regulatory and stem cell-like memory cells was achieved by sorting via CD45RO/CCR7/CD25/CD127/CD95/CD27. The sample comprised central memory CD4+ T cells from blood. The source is a man aged 25-45 years with type 1 diabetes.

The CDR3 coding sequence is TGTGCCAGCAGCTTGGGGGGCTCACCCCTCCACTTT. It is translated as CASSLGGSPLHF. The rearrangement joins TRBV5-4 to TRBJ1-6; weak D call: TRBD1 (5 bases). Germline V gives CDR1 SGHNT, CDR2 YYREEE (reference sequence). V was pared by 0 bases and J by 10 bases, with 5 bases between. This CDR3 has 12 amino acids.